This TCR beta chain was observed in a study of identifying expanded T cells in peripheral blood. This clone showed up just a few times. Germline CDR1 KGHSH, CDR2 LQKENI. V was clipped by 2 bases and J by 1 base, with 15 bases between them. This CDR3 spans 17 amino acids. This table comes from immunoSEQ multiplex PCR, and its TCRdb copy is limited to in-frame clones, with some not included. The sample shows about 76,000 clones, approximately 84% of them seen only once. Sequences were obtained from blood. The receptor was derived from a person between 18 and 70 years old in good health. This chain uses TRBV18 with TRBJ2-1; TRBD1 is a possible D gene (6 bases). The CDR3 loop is CASSPSARDRSYNEQFF. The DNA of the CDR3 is TGTGCCAGCTCACCAAGCGCCCGAGACAGGTCCTACAATGAGCAGTTCTTC.